The present T cell receptor beta chain was sequenced within a study of cytomegalovirus exposure and HLA in healthy donors. CDR3 size: 15 residues. The V gene's germline CDR1 is MGHRA and CDR2 YSYEKL. V was shortened by 1 base and J by 5 bases, with 14 bases between the two germline ends. Comments on this clone: Antigen specificity is unknown.

In the PCR, 60 Vbeta and 13 Jbeta primers were used. Some clones are missing from TCRdb's copy, which holds only in-frame ones; the method was immunoSEQ multiplex PCR. The table has about 120,000 clones, about 79% seen once. Study-level findings and limits: Most CMV-associated TCR beta chains were later found to appear HLA-restricted.

The clonotype comes from a human donor in good health. This chain connects TRBV4-1 to TRBJ2-5, with D tentatively TRBD1 (6 bases). The sequencing input was PBMCs. CDR3 protein: CASSQAQGGRETQYF. The CDR3 nucleotides read TGCGCCAGCAGCCAAGCACAGGGTGGACGGGAGACCCAGTACTTC.